This T cell receptor (beta chain) was recovered during a study of blood T cell repertoires in COVID-19. Trimming cost V 5 bases and J 4 bases, with 10 bases left between them. Germline V gives CDR1 SEHNR, CDR2 FQNEAQ (reference sequence). The CDR3 length is 13 residues. Libraries were prepared by immunoSEQ multiplex PCR; TCRdb keeps only in-frame clonotypes and omits some of them. This repertoire shows fewer than 30,000 clones, 87% found once; its top ten account for 8% to 9.5%. The genes are TRBV7-9 and TRBJ2-3, with D perhaps TRBD2 (5 bases). The source is a man between 50 and 59 years old with active COVID-19. The specimen was peripheral blood. The CDR3 protein is CASSKLGPDTQYF. In nucleotides, the CDR3 is TGTGCCAGCAGCAAACTAGGCCCAGATACGCAGTATTTT. Variable domain in full (rest from reference TRBV7-9 and TRBJ2-3): DTGVSQNPRHKITKRGQNVTFRCDPISEHNRLYWYRQTLGQGPEFLTYFQNEAQLEKSRLLSDRFSAERPKGSFSTLEIQRTEQGDSAMYLCASSKLGPDTQYFGPGTRLTVL.